Sequencing of this TCR beta chain was carried out in a study of identical twins. Study conclusions and caveats: For cord blood, abundant beta clonotypes had fewer insertions, unlike memory repertoires, which showed none.

Template switching supplied a universal primer site; unique molecular identifiers were carried on the cDNA. MiXCR, run by TCRdb on the 5' RACE reads, gives a single entry per CDR3 protein. Of more than 200,000 distinct CDR3 sequences listed, over 12% were seen once; the top ten hold 8.8%. Of note for this clonotype: As yet, its antigen is unknown.

V lost 1 base, J lost 7 bases, and 4 bases stayed unmatched. This CDR3 is built from 14 residues. This TCR was sampled from a woman younger than 35 in good health. The sample taken for sequencing was memory (CD45RO+) T cells sorted from blood. This sequence joins TRBV12-3 or TRBV12-4 and TRBJ1-5, with TRBD1 matching 7 bases. The CDR3 region is CASSLGQGWQPQHF. CDR3 in DNA: TGTGCCAGCAGTTTAGGACAGGGCTGGCAGCCCCAGCATTTT.